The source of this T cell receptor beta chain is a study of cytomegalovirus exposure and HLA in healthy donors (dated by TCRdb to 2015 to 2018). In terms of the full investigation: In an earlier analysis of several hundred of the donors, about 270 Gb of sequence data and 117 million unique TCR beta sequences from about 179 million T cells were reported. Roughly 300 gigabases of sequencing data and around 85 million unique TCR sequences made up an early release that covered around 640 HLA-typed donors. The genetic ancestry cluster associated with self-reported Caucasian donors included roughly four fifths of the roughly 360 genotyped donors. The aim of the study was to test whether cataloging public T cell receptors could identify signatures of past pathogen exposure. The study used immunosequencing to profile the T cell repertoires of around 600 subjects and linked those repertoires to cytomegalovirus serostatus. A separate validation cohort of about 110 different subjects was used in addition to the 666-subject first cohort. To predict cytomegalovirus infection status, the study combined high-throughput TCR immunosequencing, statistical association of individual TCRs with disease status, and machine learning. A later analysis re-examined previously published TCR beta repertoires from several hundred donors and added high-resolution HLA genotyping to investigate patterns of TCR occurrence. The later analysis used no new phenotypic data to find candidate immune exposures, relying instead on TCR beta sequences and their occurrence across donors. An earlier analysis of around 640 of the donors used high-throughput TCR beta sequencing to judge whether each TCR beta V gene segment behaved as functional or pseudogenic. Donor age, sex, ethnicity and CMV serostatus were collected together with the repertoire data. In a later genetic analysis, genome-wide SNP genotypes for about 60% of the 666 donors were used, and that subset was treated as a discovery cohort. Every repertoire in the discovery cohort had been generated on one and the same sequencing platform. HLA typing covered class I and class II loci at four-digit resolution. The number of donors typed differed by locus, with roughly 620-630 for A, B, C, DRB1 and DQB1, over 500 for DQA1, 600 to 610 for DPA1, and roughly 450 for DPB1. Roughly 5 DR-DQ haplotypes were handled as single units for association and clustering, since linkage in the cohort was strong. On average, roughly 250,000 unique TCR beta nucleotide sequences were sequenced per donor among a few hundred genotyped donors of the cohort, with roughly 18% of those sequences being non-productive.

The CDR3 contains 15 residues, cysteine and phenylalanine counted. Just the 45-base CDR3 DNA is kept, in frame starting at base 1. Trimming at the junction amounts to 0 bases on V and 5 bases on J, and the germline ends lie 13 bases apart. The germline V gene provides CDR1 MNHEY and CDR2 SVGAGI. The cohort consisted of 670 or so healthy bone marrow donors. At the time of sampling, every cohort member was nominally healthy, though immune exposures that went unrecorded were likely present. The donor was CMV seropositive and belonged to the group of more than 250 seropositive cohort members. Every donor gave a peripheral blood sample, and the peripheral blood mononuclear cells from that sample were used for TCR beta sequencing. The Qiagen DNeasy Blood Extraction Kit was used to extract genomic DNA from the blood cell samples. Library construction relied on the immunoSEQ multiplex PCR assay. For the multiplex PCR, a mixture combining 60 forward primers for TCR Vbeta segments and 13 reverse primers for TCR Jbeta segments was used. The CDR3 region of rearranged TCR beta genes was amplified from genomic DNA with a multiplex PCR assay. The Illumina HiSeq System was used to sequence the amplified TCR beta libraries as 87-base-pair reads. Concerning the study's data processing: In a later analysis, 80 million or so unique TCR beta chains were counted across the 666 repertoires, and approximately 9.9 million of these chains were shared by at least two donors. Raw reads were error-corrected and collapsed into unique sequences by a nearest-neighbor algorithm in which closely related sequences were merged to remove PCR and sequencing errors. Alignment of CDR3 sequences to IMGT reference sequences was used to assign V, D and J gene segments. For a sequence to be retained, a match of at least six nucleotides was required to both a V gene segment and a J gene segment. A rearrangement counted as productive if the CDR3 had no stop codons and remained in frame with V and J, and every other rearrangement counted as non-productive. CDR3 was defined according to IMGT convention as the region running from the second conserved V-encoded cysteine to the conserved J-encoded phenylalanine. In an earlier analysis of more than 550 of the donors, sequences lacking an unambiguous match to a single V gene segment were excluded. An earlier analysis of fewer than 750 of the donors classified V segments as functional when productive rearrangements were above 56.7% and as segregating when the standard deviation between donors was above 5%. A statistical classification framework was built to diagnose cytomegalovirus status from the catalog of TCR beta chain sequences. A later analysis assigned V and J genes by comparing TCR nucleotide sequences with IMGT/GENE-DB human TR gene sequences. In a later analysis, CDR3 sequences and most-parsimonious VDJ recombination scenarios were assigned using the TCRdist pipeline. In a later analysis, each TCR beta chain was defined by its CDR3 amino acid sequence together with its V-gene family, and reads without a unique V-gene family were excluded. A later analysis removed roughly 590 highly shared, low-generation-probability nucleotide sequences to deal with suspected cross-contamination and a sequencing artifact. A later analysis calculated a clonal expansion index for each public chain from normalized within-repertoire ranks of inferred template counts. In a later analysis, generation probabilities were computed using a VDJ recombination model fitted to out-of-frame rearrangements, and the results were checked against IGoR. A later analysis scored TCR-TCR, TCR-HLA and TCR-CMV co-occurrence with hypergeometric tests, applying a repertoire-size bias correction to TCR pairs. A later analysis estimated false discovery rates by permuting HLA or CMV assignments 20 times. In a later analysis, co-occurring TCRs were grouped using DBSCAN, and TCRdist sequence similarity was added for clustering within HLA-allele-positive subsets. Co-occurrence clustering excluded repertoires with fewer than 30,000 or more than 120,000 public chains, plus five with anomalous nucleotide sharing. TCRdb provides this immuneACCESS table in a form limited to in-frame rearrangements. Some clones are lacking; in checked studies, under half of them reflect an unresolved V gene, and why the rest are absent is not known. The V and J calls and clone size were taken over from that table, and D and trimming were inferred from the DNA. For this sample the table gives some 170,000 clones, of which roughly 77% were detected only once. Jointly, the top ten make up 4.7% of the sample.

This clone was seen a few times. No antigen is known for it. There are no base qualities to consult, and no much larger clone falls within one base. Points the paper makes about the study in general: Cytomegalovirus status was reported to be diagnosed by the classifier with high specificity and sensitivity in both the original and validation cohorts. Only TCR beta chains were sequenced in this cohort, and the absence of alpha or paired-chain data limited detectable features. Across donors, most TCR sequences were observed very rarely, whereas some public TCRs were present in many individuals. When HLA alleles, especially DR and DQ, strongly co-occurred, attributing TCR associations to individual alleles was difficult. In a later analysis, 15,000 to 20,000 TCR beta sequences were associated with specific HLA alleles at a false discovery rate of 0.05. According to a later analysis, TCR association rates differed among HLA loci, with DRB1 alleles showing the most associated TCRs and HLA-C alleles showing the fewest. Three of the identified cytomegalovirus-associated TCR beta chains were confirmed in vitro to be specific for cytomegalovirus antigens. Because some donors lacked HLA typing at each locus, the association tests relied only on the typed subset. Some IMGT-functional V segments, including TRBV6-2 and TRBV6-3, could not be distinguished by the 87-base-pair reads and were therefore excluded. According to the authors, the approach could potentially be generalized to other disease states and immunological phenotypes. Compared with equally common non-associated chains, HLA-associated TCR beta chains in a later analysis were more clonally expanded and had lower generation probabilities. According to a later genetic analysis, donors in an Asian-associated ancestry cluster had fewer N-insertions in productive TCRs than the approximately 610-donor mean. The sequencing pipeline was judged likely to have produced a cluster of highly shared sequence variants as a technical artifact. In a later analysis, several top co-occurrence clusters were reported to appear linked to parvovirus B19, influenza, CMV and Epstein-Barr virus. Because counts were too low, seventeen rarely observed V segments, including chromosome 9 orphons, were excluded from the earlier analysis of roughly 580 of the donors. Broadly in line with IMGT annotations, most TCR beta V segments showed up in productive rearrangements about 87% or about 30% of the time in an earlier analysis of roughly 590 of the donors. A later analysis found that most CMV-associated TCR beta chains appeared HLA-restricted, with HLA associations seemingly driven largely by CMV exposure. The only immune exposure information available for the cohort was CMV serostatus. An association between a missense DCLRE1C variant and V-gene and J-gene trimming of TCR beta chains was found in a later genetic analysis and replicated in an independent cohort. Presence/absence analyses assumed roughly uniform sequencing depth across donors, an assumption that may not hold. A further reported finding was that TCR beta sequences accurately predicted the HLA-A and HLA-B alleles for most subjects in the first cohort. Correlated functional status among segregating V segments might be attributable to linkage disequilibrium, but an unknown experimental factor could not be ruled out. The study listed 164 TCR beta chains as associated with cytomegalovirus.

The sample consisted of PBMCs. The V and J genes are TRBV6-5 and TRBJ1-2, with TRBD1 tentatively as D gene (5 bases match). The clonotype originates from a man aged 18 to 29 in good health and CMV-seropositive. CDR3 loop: CASSYSRRGEYGYTF. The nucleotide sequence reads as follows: TGTGCCAGCAGTTACTCACGTAGGGGTGAATATGGCTACACCTTC.